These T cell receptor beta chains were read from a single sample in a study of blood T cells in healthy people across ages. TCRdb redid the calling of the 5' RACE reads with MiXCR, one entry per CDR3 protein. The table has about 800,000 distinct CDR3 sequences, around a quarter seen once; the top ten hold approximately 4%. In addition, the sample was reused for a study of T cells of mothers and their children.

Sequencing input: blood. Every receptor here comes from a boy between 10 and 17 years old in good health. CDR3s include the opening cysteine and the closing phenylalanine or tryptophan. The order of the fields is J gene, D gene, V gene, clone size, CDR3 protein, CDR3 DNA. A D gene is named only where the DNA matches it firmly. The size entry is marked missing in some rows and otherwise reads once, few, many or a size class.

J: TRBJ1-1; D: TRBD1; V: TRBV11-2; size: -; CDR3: CASSPDREAGVAEAFF; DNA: TGTGCCAGCAGCCCCGACAGGGAGGCTGGGGTAGCTGAAGCTTTCTTT
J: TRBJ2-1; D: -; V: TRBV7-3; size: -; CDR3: CASSLYSSGNEQFF; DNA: TGTGCCAGCAGCTTATACTCCAGTGGGAATGAGCAGTTCTTC
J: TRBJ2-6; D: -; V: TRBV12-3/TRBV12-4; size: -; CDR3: CASSPRSVSGANVLTF; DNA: TGTGCCAGCAGCCCCCGGTCGGTCTCTGGGGCCAACGTCCTGACTTTC
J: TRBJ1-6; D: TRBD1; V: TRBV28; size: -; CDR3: CARRTGTNSPLHF; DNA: TGTGCCAGACGGACAGGAACCAATTCACCCCTCCACTTT
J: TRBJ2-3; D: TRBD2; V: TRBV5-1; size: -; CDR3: CASSTGLAGGIGTDTQYF; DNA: TGCGCCAGCAGCACCGGACTAGCGGGGGGCATCGGCACAGATACGCAGTATTTT
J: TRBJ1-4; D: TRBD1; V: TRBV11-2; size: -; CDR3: CASSLDRQGGEKLFF; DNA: TGTGCCAGCAGCTTAGACCGACAGGGAGGAGAAAAACTGTTTTTT
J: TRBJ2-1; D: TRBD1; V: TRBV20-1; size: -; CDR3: CSAVGTGGVQFF; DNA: TGCAGTGCTGTAGGGACAGGCGGTGTGCAGTTCTTC
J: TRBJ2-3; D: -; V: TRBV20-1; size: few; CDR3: CSASPGARGTDTQYF; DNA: TGCAGTGCTTCCCCCGGAGCACGAGGCACAGATACGCAGTATTTT
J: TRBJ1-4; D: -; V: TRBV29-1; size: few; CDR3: CSVERGEKLFF; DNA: TGCAGCGTTGAACGGGGAGAAAAACTGTTTTTT
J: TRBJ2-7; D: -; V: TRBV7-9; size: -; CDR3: CASRGGPSYEQYF; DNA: TGTGCCAGCAGGGGGGGACCGTCCTACGAGCAGTACTTC